Listed below are T cell receptor beta chains from one sample, sequenced in a study of response to subunit inactivated influenza vaccine. From the RT-PCR reads, TCRdb called clonotypes with MiXCR, one entry per CDR3 protein. The sample yields hundreds of thousands of distinct CDR3 sequences, less than 20% seen once. Specimen: PBMCs from blood, collected about 5 days after vaccination. These receptors all stem from a man in his forties or fifties who received an inactivated influenza vaccine. The CDR3 runs from the conserved cysteine through the conserved F or W. Fields, in order: V gene, J gene, CDR3 protein.

TRBV20-1	TRBJ2-7	CSANGLAPGEEQYF
TRBV20-1	TRBJ1-2	CSARDPTEFYGYTF
TRBV4-1	TRBJ2-7	CASSHPGGSYEQYF
TRBV9	TRBJ2-7	CASSVAPGPSYEQYF
TRBV10-3	TRBJ2-5	CAISKSGGKETQYF
TRBV27	TRBJ1-2	CASSLSTDSYGYTF
TRBV11-2	TRBJ2-3	CASSFSGRGTDTQYF
TRBV5-5	TRBJ2-6	CASSPVRSGANVLTF
TRBV5-1	TRBJ2-1	CASSYTPRSSYNEQFF
TRBV5-1	TRBJ2-7	CASSGGDRGREQYF
TRBV6-2/TRBV6-3	TRBJ2-1	CASSSAPYNEQFF
TRBV11-2	TRBJ2-7	CASSRFLGEWYF
TRBV20-1	TRBJ2-3	CSARDWGGRADTQYF
TRBV27	TRBJ2-6	CASSQRQNLYSGANVLTF
TRBV28	TRBJ2-7	CASSTSPPDYEQYF
TRBV4-1	TRBJ1-2	CASSQELTGPYGYTF
TRBV2	TRBJ2-3	CASRRGGSTDTQYF
TRBV12-3/TRBV12-4	TRBJ2-1	CASSLVPRNNEQFF
TRBV20-1	TRBJ2-7	CSASGTASYEQYF
TRBV4-3	TRBJ2-7	CASSQGRGRGYEQYF
TRBV10-3	TRBJ1-3	CAISRDRGTNTIYF
TRBV6-4	TRBJ2-1	CASSDSGANHEQFF
TRBV5-1	TRBJ2-3	CASSLGASGPTDTQYF
TRBV6-1	TRBJ2-5	CASSVGQGPETQYF
TRBV7-9	TRBJ1-2	CASSLVKVITYGYTF
TRBV5-1	TRBJ1-2	CASSLGTTNGYTF
TRBV6-5	TRBJ2-3	CASSYGGRRTDTQYF
TRBV29-1	TRBJ1-3	CSVTSGNTIYF
TRBV20-1	TRBJ2-3	CSASSYSSVSDTQYF
TRBV20-1	TRBJ1-2	CSARDRGSNGYGYTF
TRBV15	TRBJ2-1	CATKIAGNYNEQFF
TRBV20-1	TRBJ1-2	CSASWTGGFKGYGYTF
TRBV20-1	TRBJ1-6	CSAGLTGGNNSPLHF
TRBV6-1	TRBJ2-1	CASTKQSSYNEQFF
TRBV12-3/TRBV12-4	TRBJ1-1	CASSLAGSNTEAFF
TRBV28	TRBJ2-2	CATNRQAHRLFF
TRBV7-2	TRBJ2-3	CASSPGRAGAQYF